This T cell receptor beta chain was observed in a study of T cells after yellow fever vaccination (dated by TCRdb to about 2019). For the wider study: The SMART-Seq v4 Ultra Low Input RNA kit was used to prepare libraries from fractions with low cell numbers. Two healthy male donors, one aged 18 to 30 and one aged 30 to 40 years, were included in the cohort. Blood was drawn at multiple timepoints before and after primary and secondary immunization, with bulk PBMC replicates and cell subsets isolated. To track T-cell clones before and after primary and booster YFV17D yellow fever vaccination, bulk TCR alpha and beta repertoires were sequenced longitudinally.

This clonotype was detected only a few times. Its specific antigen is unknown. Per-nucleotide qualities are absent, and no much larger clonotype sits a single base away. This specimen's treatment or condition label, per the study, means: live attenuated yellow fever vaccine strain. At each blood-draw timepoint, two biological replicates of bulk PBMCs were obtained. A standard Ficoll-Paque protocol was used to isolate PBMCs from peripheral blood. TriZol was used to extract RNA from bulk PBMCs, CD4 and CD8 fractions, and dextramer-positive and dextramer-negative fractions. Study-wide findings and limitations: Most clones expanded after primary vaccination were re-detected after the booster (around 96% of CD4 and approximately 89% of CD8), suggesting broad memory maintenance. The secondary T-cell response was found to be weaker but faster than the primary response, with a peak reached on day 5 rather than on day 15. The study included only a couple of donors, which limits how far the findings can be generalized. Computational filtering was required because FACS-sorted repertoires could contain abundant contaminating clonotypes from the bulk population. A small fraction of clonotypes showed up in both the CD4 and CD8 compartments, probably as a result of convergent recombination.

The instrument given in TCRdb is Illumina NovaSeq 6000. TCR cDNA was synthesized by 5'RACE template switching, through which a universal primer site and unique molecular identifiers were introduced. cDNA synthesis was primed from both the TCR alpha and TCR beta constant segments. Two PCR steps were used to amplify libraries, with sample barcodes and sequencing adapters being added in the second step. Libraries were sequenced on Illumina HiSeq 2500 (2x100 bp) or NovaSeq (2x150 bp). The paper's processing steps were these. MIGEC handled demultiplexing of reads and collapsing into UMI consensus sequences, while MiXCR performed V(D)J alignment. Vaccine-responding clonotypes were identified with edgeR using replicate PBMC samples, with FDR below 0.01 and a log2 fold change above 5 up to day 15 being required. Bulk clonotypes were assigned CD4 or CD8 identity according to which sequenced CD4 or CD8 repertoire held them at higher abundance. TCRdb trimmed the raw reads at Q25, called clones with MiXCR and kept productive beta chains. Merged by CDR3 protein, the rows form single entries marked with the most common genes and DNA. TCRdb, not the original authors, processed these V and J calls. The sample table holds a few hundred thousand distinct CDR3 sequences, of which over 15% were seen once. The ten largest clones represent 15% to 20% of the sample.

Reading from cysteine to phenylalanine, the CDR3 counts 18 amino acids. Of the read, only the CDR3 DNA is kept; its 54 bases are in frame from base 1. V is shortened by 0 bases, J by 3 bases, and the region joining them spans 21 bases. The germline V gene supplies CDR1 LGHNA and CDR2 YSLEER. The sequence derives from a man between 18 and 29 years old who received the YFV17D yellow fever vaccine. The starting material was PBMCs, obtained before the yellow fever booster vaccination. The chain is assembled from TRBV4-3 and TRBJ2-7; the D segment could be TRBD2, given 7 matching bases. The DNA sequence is TGCGCCAGCAGCCAAGACTTGTTTTTCGGGGGGCGCTTCTACGAGCAGTACTTC. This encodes CASSQDLFFGGRFYEQYF.